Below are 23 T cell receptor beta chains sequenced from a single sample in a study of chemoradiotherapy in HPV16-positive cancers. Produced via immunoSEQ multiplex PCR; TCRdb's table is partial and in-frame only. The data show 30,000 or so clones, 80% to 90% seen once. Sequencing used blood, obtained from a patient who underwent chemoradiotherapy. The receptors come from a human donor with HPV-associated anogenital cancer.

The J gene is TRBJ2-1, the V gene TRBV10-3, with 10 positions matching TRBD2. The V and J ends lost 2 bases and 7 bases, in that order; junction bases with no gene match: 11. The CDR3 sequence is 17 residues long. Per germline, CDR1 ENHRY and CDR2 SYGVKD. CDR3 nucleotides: TGTGCCATCAGTGAGGGGTCTAGCGGGGGCCTCCTTAATGAGCAGTTCTTC. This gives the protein CAISEGSSGGLLNEQFF.

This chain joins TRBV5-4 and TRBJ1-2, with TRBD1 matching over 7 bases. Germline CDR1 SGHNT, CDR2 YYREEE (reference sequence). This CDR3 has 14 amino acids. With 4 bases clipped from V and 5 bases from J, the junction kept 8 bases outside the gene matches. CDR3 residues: CASSGDRDGYGYTF. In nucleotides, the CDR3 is TGTGCCAGCAGCGGGGACAGAGATGGATATGGCTACACCTTC.

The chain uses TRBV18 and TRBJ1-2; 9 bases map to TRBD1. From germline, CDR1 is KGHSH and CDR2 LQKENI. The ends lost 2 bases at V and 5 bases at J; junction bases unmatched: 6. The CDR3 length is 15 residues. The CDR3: CASSPVGTGLYGYTF. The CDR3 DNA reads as TGTGCCAGCTCACCAGTTGGGACAGGGTTATATGGCTACACCTTC. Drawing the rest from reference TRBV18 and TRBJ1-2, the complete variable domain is NAGVMQNPRHLVRRRGQEARLRCSPMKGHSHVYWYRQLPEEGLKFMVYLQKENIIDESGMPKERFSAEFPKEGPSILRIQQVVRGDSAAYFCASSPVGTGLYGYTFGSGTRLTVV.

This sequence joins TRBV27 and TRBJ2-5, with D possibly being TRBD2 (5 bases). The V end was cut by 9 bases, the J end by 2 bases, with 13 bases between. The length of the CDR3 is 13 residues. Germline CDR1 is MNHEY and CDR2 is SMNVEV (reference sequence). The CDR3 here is CASQRASQETQYF. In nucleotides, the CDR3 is TGTGCCAGTCAGAGGGCTTCACAAGAGACCCAGTACTTC.

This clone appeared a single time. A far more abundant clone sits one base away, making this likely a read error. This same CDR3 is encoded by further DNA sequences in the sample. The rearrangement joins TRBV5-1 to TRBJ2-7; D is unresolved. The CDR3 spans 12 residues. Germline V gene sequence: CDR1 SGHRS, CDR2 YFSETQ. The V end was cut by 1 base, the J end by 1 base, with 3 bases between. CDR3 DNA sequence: TGCGCCAGCAGCTTGCCGTCCTACGAGCAGTACTTC. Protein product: CASSLPSYEQYF.

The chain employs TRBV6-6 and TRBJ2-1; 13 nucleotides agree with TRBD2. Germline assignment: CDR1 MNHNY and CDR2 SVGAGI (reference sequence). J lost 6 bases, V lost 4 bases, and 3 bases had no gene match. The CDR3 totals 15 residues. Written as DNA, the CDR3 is TGTGCCAGCAGTTTCAGGACTAGCGGGAGCAATGAGCAGTTCTTC. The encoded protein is CASSFRTSGSNEQFF.

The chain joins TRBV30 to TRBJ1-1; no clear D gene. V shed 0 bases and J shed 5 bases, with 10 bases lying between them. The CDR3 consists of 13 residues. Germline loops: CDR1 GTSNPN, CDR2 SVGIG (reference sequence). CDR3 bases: TGTGCCTGGAGTGTCCAATTAGGGACTGAAGCTTTCTTT. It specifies CAWSVQLGTEAFF.

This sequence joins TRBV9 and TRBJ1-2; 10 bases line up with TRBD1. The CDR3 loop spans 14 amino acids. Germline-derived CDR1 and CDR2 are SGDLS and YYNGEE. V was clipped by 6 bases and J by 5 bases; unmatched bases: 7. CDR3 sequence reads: CASTWGQGQYGYTF. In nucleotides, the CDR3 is TGTGCCAGCACCTGGGGACAGGGGCAATATGGCTACACCTTC.

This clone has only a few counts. CDR3 coding DNA: TGCGCCAGCAGCTTGGGCGGGGGAGAAGGCACCGGGGAGCTGTTTTTT. Amino acid sequence: CASSLGGGEGTGELFF. V and J are TRBV5-1 and TRBJ2-2; 7 bases are a match to TRBD2. CDR1 SGHRS and CDR2 YFSETQ come from the germline V gene. J gave up 4 bases and V 0 bases, and 6 bases lay outside the gene matches. This CDR3 is 16 amino acids long.

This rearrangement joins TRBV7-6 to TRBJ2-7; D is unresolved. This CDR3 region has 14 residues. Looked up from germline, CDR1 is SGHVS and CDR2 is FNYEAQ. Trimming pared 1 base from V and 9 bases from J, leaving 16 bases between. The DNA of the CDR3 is TGTGCCAGCAGCTTAGAGGTACAAACCCCGGGGCAGTACTTC. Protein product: CASSLEVQTPGQYF.

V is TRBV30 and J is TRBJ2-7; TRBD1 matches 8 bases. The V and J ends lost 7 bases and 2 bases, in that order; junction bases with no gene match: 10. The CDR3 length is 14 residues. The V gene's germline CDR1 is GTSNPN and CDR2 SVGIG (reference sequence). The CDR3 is CAYNYGQGAYEQYF. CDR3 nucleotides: TGTGCCTACAACTATGGACAGGGCGCCTACGAGCAGTACTTC.

The CDR3 sequence: CASSLGLSTDTQYF. CDR3 coding DNA: TGTGCCAGCAGCTTAGGGTTAAGCACAGATACGCAGTATTTT. The V and J genes are TRBV11-3 and TRBJ2-3; D uncertain. In germline, CDR1 is SGHNT, CDR2 YENEEA. The CDR3 contains 14 residues. V lost 1 base and J 0 bases, leaving 5 bases between the germline ends. Looking up the rest from reference TRBV11-3 and TRBJ2-3 gives the full variable domain: EAGVVQSPRYKIIEKKQPVAFWCNPISGHNTLYWYLQNLGQGPELLIRYENEEAVDDSQLPKDRFSAERLKGVDSTLKIQPAELGDSAVYLCASSLGLSTDTQYFGPGTRLTVL.

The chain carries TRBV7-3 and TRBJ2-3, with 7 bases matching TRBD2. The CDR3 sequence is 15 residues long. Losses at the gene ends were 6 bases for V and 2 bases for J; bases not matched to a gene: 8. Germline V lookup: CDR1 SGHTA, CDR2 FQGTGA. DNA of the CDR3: TGTGCCAGCAGTCGAAGCGGGGAGTTCACAGATACGCAGTATTTT. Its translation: CASSRSGEFTDTQYF.

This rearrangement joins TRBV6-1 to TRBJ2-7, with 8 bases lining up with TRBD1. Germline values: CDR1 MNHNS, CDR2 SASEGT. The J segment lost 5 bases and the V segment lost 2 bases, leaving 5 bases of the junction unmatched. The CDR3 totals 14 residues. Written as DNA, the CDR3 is TGTGCCAGCAGTGAAACAGGGGGTTCGGACGAGCAGTACTTC. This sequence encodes CASSETGGSDEQYF.

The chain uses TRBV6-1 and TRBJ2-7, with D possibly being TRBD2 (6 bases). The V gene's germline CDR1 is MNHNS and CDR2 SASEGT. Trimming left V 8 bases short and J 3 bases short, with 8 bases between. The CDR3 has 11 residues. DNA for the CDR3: TGTGCCAGCCGGGACTTCTACGAGCAGTACTTC. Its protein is CASRDFYEQYF.

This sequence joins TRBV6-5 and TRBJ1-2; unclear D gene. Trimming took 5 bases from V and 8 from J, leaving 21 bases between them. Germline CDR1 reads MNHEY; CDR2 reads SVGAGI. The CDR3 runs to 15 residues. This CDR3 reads CASSPLTRVNAGYTF. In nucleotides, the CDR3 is TGTGCCAGCAGTCCCCTTACGAGGGTAAACGCCGGCTACACCTTC.

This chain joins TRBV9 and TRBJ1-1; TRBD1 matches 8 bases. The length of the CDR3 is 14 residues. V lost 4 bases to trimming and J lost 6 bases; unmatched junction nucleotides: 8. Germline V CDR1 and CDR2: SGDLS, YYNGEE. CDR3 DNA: TGTGCCAGCAGCCCAGGGGGCCTCAGGGCTGAAGCTTTCTTT. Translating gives CASSPGGLRAEAFF.

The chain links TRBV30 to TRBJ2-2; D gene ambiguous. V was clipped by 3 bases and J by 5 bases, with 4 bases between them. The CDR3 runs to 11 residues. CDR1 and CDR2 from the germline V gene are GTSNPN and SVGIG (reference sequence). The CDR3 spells CAWRGTGELFF. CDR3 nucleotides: TGTGCCTGGAGAGGGACCGGGGAGCTGTTTTTT.

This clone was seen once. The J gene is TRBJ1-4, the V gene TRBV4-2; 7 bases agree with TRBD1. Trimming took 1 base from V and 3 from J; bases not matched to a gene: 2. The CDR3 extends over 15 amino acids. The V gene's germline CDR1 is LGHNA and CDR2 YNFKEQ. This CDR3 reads CASSQAGQSNEKLFF. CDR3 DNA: TGTGCCAGCAGCCAAGCGGGACAGTCTAATGAAAAACTGTTTTTT.

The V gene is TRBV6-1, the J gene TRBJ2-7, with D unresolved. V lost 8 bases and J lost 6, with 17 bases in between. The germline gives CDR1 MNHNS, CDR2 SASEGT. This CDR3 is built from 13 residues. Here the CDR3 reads CASGPTRVGEQYF. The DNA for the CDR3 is TGTGCCAGCGGCCCGACACGGGTTGGCGAGCAGTACTTC.

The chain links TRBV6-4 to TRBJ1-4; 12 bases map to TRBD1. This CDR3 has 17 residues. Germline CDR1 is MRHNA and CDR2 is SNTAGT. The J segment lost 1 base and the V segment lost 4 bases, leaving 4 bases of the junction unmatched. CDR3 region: CASSGGQGAITNEKLFF. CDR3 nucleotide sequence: TGTGCCAGCAGTGGGGGACAGGGGGCGATAACTAATGAAAAACTGTTTTTT.

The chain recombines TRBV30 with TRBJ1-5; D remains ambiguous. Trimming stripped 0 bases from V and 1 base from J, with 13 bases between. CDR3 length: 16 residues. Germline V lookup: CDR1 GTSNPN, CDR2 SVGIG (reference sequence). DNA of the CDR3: TGTGCCTGGAGTGTACGAGGCTTTGGAAGCAATCAGCCCCAGCATTTT. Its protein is CAWSVRGFGSNQPQHF.

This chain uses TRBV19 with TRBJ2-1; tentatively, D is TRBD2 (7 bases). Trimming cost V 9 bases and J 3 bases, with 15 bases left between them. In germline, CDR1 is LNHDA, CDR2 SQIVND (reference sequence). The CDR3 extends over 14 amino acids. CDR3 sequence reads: CASRSGGLYNEQFF. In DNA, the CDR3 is TGTGCCAGCCGGTCCGGGGGGCTCTACAATGAGCAGTTCTTC.